This note documents a single TCR beta chain sequence. In the authors' methods: Filtering differed for immunoSEQ, which gave only junction sequences without quality scores. This table comes from immunoSEQ multiplex PCR, and its TCRdb copy is limited to in-frame clones, with some not included. From that table come the V and J calls and clone size; the DNA was used to work out D and trimming. Of 2.3 million or so clones listed, more than 85% were seen once; the top ten hold under 0.45%. This entry belongs to a study of shared clonotypes between healthy human individuals. Naive CD45RA+ and memory CD45RA-negative subsets were split from CD4+ cells. In germline, CDR1 is SGHKS, CDR2 YYEKEE (reference sequence). The CDR3 runs 20 residues. V trimming: 5 bases; J trimming: 6 bases; junction bases outside the gene matches: 23.

The V gene is TRBV5-5, the J gene TRBJ2-1; TRBD2 matches at 10 bases. Source material: naive CD4+ T cells from PBMCs. Subset indicated: CD45RA+ positively selected. This receptor was obtained from a man aged 18 to 30 in good health. Some clones in this sample may be carry-over from other donors' samples. DNA for the CDR3: TGTGCCAGCAGTCCAGTTCCCTACCAGAGCGGGAGGGGAGGTGCCAATGAGCAGTTCTTC. Translation gives CASSPVPYQSGRGGANEQFF.